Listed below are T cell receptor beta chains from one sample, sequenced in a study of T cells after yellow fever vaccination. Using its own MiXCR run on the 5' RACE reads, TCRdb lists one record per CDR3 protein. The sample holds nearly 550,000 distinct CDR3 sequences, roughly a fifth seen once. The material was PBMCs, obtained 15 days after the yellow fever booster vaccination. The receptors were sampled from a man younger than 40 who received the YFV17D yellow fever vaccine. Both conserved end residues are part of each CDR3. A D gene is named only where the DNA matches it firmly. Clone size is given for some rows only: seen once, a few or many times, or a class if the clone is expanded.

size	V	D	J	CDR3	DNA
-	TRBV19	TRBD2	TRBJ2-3	CASSMSRASGRGADTQYF	TGTGCCAGTAGTATGAGTCGGGCTAGCGGGAGAGGGGCAGATACGCAGTATTTT
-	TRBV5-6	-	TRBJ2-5	CASSLAGGRSETQYF	TGTGCCAGCAGCTTGGCTGGGGGGCGCTCGGAGACCCAGTACTTC
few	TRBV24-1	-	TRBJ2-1	CATSATTNFNEQFF	TGTGCCACCAGTGCTACTACTAATTTCAATGAGCAGTTCTTC
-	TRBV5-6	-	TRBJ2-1	CASALGGRPYNEQFF	TGTGCCAGCGCCCTTGGGGGGAGGCCATACAATGAGCAGTTCTTC
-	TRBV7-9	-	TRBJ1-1	CASTHRADEAFF	TGTGCCAGCACCCATAGGGCAGATGAAGCTTTCTTT
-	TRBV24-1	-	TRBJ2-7	CATTRHEQYF	TGTGCCACCACGCGCCACGAGCAGTACTTC
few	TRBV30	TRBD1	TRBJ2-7	CAWRTGQYGIKQYF	TGTGCCTGGAGAACGGGACAGTACGGGATAAAGCAGTACTTC
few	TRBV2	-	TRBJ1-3	CASSEALPMGSSGNTIYF	TGTGCCAGCAGTGAAGCCCTTCCGATGGGGAGCTCTGGAAACACCATATATTTT
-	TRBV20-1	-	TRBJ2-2	CSAYVGTSGSGELFF	TGCAGTGCTTACGTCGGGACCTCGGGGAGCGGGGAGCTGTTTTTT
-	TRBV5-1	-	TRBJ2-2	CASSTGQLNTGELFF	TGCGCCAGCAGCACGGGACAATTGAACACCGGGGAGCTGTTTTTT